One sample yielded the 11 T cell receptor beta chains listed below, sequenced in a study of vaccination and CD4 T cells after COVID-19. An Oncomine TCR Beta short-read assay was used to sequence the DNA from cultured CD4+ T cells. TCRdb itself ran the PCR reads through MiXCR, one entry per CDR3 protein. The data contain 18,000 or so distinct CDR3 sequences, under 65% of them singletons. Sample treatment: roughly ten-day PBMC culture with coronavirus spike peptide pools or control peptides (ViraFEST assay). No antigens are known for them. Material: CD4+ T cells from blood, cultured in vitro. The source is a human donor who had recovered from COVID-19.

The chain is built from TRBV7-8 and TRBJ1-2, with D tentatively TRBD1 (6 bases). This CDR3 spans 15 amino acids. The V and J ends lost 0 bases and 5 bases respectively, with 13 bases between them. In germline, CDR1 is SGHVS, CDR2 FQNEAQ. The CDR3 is CASSLAFGGEYGYTF. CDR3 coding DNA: TGTGCCAGCAGCTTAGCGTTCGGGGGCGAGTATGGCTACACCTTC.

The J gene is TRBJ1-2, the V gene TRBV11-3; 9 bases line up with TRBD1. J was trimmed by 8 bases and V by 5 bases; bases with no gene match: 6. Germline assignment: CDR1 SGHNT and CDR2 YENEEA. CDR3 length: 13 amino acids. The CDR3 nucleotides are TGTGCCAGCAGCCTTACAGGGGGCGTCGGCTACACCTTC. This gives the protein CASSLTGGVGYTF.

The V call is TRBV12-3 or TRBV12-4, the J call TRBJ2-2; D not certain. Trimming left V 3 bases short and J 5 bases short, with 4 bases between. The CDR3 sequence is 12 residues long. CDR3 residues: CASSFYTGELFF. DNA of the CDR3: TGTGCCAGCAGTTTCTATACCGGGGAGCTGTTTTTT.

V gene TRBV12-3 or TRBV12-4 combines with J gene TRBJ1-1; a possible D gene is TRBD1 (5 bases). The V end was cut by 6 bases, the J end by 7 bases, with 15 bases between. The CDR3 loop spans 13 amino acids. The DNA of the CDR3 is TGTGCCAGCAGATACGGGGGGATTAGTGAAGCTTTCTTT. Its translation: CASRYGGISEAFF.

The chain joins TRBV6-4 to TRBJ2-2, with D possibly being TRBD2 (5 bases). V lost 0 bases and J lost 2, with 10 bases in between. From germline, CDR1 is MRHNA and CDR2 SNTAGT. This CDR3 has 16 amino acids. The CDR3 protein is CASSDSDGINTGELFF. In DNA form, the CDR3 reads TGTGCCAGCAGTGACTCAGACGGGATCAACACCGGGGAGCTGTTTTTT.

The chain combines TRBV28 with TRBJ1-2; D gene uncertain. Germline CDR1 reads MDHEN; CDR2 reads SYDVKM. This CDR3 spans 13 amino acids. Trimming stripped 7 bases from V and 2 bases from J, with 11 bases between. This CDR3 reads CASTPPGNYGYTF. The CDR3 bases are TGTGCCAGCACCCCCCCGGGGAACTATGGCTACACCTTC.

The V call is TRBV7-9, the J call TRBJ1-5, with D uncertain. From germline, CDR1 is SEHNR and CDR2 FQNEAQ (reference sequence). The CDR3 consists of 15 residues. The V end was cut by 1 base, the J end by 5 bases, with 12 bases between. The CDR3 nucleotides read TGTGCCAGCAGCTTAGGGCACGGTACTTATCAGCCCCAGCATTTT. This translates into CASSLGHGTYQPQHF.

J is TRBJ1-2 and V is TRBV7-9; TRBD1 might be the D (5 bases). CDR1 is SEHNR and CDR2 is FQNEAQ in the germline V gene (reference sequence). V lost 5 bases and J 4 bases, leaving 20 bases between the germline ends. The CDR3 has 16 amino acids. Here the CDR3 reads CASSRAADTIGYGYTF. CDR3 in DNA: TGTGCCAGCAGCAGAGCGGCGGACACCATTGGCTATGGCTACACCTTC.

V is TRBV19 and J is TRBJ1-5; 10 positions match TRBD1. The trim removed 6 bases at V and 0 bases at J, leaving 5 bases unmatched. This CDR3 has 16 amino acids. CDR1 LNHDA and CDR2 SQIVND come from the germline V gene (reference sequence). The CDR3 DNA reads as TGTGCCAGTAGGGACAGGGGGAAGTATAGCAATCAGCCCCAGCATTTT. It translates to CASRDRGKYSNQPQHF.

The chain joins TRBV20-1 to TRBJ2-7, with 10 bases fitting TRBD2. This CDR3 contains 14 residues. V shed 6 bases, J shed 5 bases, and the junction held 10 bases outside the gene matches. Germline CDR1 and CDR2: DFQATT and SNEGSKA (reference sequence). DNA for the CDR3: TGCAGTGCGCAAATAGCGGGAGGCAGGAACGAGCAGTACTTC. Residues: CSAQIAGGRNEQYF.

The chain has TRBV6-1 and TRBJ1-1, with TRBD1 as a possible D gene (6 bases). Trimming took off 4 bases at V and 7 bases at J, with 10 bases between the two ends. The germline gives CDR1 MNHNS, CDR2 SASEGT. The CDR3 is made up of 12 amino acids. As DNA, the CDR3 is TGTGCCAGCAGTGCACAGGGAAGTGAAGCTTTCTTT. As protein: CASSAQGSEAFF.